The rows below give T cell receptor beta chains drawn from one sample of a study of blood T cell repertoires in COVID-19. TCRdb's copy holds only in-frame clones and misses some; the assay was immunoSEQ multiplex PCR. Here the sample spans about 250,000 clones, around nine tenths being singletons. Sequencing was done on a sample of PBMCs or T cells enriched from blood (not recorded which). These TCRs come from a woman aged 18 to 35 who had recovered from COVID-19. The CDR3 runs from the conserved cysteine through the conserved F or W. The order of the fields is clone size, D gene, J gene, V gene, CDR3 protein, CDR3 DNA. D genes are given only for firm matches. The size of a clone is reported for some rows only, either as once, few or many, or as a class for expanded clones.

. . TRBJ2-5 TRBV24-1 CATSTQGGSGETQYF TGTGCCACCAGTACGCAGGGAGGCTCTGGGGAGACCCAGTACTTC
. TRBD2 TRBJ2-3 TRBV11-1 CASSFSGGGPDTQYF TGTGCCAGCAGCTTTAGCGGGGGGGGTCCAGATACGCAGTATTTT
. TRBD1 TRBJ1-2 TRBV28 CASSRGQGGYGYTF TGTGCCAGCAGTCGTGGACAGGGCGGCTATGGCTACACCTTC
. . TRBJ1-5 TRBV5-1 CASSLFGDSNQPQHF TGCGCCAGCAGCTTGTTCGGGGATAGCAATCAGCCCCAGCATTTT
. . TRBJ2-1 TRBV18 CASSIMAQNEQFF TGTGCCAGCTCAATTATGGCCCAAAATGAGCAGTTCTTC
. . TRBJ1-2 TRBV7-8 CASSLTHFRGLTYGYTF TGTGCCAGCAGCTTAACACACTTCAGGGGCCTGACCTATGGCTACACCTTC
. . TRBJ1-1 TRBV21-1 CASSKAGNRANTEAFF TGTGCCAGCAGCAAAGCGGGCAACAGGGCGAACACTGAAGCTTTCTTT
. . TRBJ2-5 TRBV5-1 CASSSAVQETQYF TGCGCCAGCAGCTCAGCGGTCCAAGAGACCCAGTACTTC
. . TRBJ1-4 TRBV28 CASSLRNSIIEKLFF TGTGCCAGCAGTTTAAGAAACAGTATTATCGAAAAACTGTTTTTT
. TRBD1 TRBJ1-5 TRBV28 CASSLRRGRNQPQHF TGTGCCAGCAGTTTACGGAGGGGGCGCAATCAGCCCCAGCATTTT
. TRBD2 TRBJ2-7 TRBV13 CASSPPLAANEQYF TGTGCCAGCAGCCCTCCGCTAGCGGCGAACGAGCAGTACTTC
. TRBD1 TRBJ2-5 TRBV6-2/TRBV6-3 CASSYGRGYQETQYF TGTGCCAGCAGTTACGGCAGGGGGTACCAAGAGACCCAGTACTTC
. . TRBJ1-2 TRBV7-2 CASSLYRANYGYTF TGTGCCAGCAGCTTATACAGAGCTAACTATGGCTACACCTTC
. TRBD1 TRBJ1-2 TRBV11-1 CASSSDREHYTF TGTGCCAGCAGCTCTGACAGGGAACACTACACCTTC
. . TRBJ2-2 TRBV5-1 CASSSDSNTGELFF TGCGCCAGCAGCTCTGACAGTAACACCGGGGAGCTGTTTTTT
. . TRBJ2-1 TRBV4-1 CASSVPNRNEQFF TGCGCCAGCAGCGTACCCAACAGAAATGAGCAGTTCTTC
. TRBD2 TRBJ2-7 TRBV4-1 CASSQGGGTNYEQYF TGCGCCAGCAGCCAAGGCGGGGGGACAAACTACGAGCAGTACTTC
once . TRBJ2-7 TRBV7-5 CASRSGRGRTPDPKYF TGTGCCTCCCGAAGCGGGCGGGGCCGTACCCCGGACCCGAAGTACTTC
few TRBD2 TRBJ2-1 TRBV5-6 CASSRPTSGRANEQFF TGTGCCAGCAGCCGACCGACTAGCGGGAGGGCTAATGAGCAGTTCTTC
few TRBD1 TRBJ2-1 TRBV18 CASSREGAPTYNEQFF TGTGCCAGCTCACGTGAGGGGGCACCTACCTACAATGAGCAGTTCTTC
. . TRBJ2-2 TRBV12-3/TRBV12-4 CASSPWPGELFF TGTGCCAGCAGTCCTTGGCCCGGGGAGCTGTTTTTT
. . TRBJ2-6 TRBV7-3 CASSLASGMVSGANVLTF TGTGCCAGCAGCTTAGCTTCAGGAATGGTTTCTGGGGCCAACGTCCTGACTTTC
. . TRBJ1-5 TRBV7-2 CASSSEAARYQPQHF TGTGCCAGCAGCTCGGAGGCGGCGCGGTATCAGCCCCAGCATTTT
. TRBD1 TRBJ2-6 TRBV18 CASSPRTGSGANVLTF TGTGCCAGCTCACCAAGGACAGGCTCTGGGGCCAACGTCCTGACTTTC
. TRBD2 TRBJ2-1 TRBV2 CASSDGGGAGNEQFF TGTGCCAGCAGTGATGGCGGGGGAGCGGGGAATGAGCAGTTCTTC
. . TRBJ1-1 TRBV5-6 CASRRDSRTEAFF TGTGCCAGCAGGCGGGACTCGCGCACTGAAGCTTTCTTT
. TRBD1 TRBJ1-2 TRBV6-5 CASYARDRANYGYTF TGTGCCAGTTACGCCAGGGACAGGGCTAACTATGGCTACACCTTC
. . TRBJ1-4 TRBV29-1 CSARTAGNEKLFF TGCAGCGCCCGAACTGCGGGTAATGAAAAACTGTTTTTT
. . TRBJ2-7 TRBV7-7 CASSPGYSDSYEQYF TGTGCTAGCAGCCCAGGTTACAGTGACTCCTACGAGCAGTACTTC
. . TRBJ2-2 TRBV5-1 CASSLKVSPGTGELFF TGCGCCAGCAGCTTGAAAGTGTCCCCGGGGACCGGGGAGCTGTTTTTT
. . TRBJ2-2 TRBV28 CASRTPDKQENTGELFF TGTGCCAGCAGAACCCCAGATAAACAAGAAAACACCGGGGAGCTGTTTTTT
. TRBD1 TRBJ1-2 TRBV29-1 CSALRDRGPTF TGCAGCGCCCTCCGGGACAGGGGTCCCACCTTC
. . TRBJ1-2 TRBV21-1 CASSKRIRDSIFYGYTF TGTGCCAGCAGCAAACGGATACGGGACAGCATATTTTATGGCTACACCTTC
. TRBD2 TRBJ2-7 TRBV12-3/TRBV12-4 CASSPGRYEQYF TGTGCCAGCTCTCCCGGGAGGTACGAGCAGTACTTC
. . TRBJ2-3 TRBV24-1 CATSHNTGSTDTQYF TGTGCCACCAGTCACAACACAGGGAGCACAGATACGCAGTATTTT
. TRBD1 TRBJ1-2 TRBV18 CASSPDRVNYGYTF TGTGCCAGCTCACCGGACAGGGTCAACTATGGCTACACCTTC
. TRBD2 TRBJ2-5 TRBV7-9 CASSLASGGDETQYF TGTGCCAGCAGCTTAGCGTCGGGGGGAGATGAGACCCAGTACTTC
. TRBD2 TRBJ2-3 TRBV5-4 CASSQPPSGGARDTQYF TGTGCCAGCAGCCAACCCCCTAGCGGGGGGGCCAGGGATACGCAGTATTTT
once . TRBJ2-5 TRBV2 CASSYRQEGEAQYF TGTGCCAGCAGCTACCGGCAAGAAGGGGAGGCCCAGTACTTC
. TRBD2 TRBJ2-1 TRBV7-3 CASSITSGGNEQFF TGTGCCAGCAGCATAACTAGCGGGGGGAATGAGCAGTTCTTC
. . TRBJ1-1 TRBV19 CASSYGNTEAFF TGTGCCAGTAGTTACGGGAACACTGAAGCTTTCTTT
once . TRBJ1-1 TRBV3-1/TRBV3-2 CASSVGLLNTEAFF TGTGCCAGCAGCGTCGGACTTTTGAACACTGAAGCTTTCTTT
once . TRBJ1-5 TRBV15 CATSRDPQSNQPQHF TGTGCCACCAGCAGAGACCCACAGAGCAATCAGCCCCAGCATTTT
. TRBD1 TRBJ1-1 TRBV9 CASSVVGQGDGAEAFF TGTGCCAGCAGCGTAGTGGGACAGGGGGATGGAGCTGAAGCTTTCTTT
. . TRBJ2-7 TRBV7-2 CASSLEGEGSYEQYF TGTGCCAGCAGCTTAGAGGGGGAAGGCTCCTACGAGCAGTACTTC
few TRBD2 TRBJ2-3 TRBV5-1 CASSTGLAGAGDTQYF TGCGCCAGCAGCACGGGACTAGCGGGGGCGGGAGATACGCAGTATTTT
. . TRBJ1-2 TRBV5-4 CASSQTGILGYTF TGTGCCAGCAGTCAAACAGGCATTCTGGGCTACACCTTC
. TRBD1 TRBJ2-5 TRBV5-1 CASSLPTGRQETQYF TGCGCCAGCAGCCTCCCGACAGGGAGACAAGAGACCCAGTACTTC
. . TRBJ2-7 TRBV1 CTSSQVDRGAYEQYF TGCACCAGCAGCCAAGTCGACAGGGGGGCCTACGAGCAGTACTTC
. . TRBJ1-2 TRBV9 CASSVDGRPSNYGYTF TGTGCCAGCAGCGTAGATGGGAGACCGAGTAACTATGGCTACACCTTC
. TRBD2 TRBJ2-7 TRBV11-3 CASSLETRGLAGARDYEQYF TGTGCCAGCAGCTTAGAAACCCGCGGACTAGCGGGGGCGCGAGACTACGAGCAGTACTTC
. TRBD1 TRBJ1-1 TRBV28 CASSLSTGERNTEAFF TGTGCCAGCAGTTTATCGACAGGGGAGAGGAACACTGAAGCTTTCTTT
once . TRBJ1-1 TRBV5-1 CASSLRGNTEAFF TGCGCCAGCAGCTTGAGGGGGAACACTGAAGCTTTCTTT
. . TRBJ2-2 TRBV2 CASRLRGANTGELFF TGTGCCAGCAGGCTCAGGGGTGCGAACACCGGGGAGCTGTTTTTT
once TRBD1 TRBJ1-5 TRBV2 CASRDRVVGQPQHF TGTGCCAGCAGGGACAGGGTTGTGGGTCAGCCCCAGCATTTT